This T cell receptor (beta chain) was obtained from a study of T cell responses to AZD1222 COVID-19 vaccine. V lost 8 bases, J lost 4 bases, and 6 bases stayed unmatched. The CDR3 is 14 amino acids. Germline V gene lookup returns CDR1 SNHLY and CDR2 FYNNEI. Study-wide results and caveats: Close to half of all spike-specific TCRs reportedly target regions of the variants that are unmutated.

Analyses pooled second doses at about 4 or about 12 weeks. TCRdb keeps only in-frame clones here, not all; method: immunoSEQ multiplex PCR. The sample lists roughly 150,000 clones; 85% to 95% were seen once. Regarding this clone: Its target is unknown.

The receptor was derived from an adult who received the AZD1222 COVID-19 vaccine. The chain uses TRBV2 and TRBJ2-3; 10 bases map to TRBD2. This specimen was peripheral blood, taken 28 days after the second AZD1222 dose. CDR3 in amino acids: CASEASGGPDTQYF. CDR3 bases: TGTGCCAGCGAAGCTAGCGGGGGCCCAGATACGCAGTATTTT.